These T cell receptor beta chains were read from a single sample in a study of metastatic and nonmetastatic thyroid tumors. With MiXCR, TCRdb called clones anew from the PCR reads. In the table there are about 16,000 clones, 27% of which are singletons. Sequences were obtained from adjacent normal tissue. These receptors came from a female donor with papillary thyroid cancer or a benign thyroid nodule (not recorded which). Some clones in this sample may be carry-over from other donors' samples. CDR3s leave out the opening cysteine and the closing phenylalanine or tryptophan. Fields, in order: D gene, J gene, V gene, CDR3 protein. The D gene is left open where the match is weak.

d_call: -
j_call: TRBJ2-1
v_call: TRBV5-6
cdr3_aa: ASSHGISGYNEQF

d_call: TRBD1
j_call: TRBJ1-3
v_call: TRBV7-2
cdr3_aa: ASSLGGTGGNTIY

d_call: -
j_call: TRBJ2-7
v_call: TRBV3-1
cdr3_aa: ASSHQGCEQY

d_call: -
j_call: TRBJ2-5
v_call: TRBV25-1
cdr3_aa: GSSELGVVTQETRY

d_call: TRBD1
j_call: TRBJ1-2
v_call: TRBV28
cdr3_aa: ASISGGFDYGYT

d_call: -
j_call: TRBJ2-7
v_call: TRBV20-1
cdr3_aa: SAGDHEQY

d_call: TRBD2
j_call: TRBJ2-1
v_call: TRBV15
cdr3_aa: ATSGTSGRALNEQF

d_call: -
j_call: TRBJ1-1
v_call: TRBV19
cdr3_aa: ASSQAANTEAF

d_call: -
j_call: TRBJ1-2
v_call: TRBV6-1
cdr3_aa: ASRVQGMGNYGYT

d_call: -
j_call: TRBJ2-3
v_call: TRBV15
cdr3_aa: ATSRNGLFIDTQY

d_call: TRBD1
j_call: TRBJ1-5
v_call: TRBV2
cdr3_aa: ASSQGEGQPQH

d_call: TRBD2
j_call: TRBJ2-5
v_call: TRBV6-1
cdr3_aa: ASRAGYSQY

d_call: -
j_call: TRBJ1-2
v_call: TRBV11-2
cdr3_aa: ASSLLSRGPDYGYT

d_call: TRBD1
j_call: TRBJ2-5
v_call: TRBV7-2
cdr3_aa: ASSMSGTGEETQY

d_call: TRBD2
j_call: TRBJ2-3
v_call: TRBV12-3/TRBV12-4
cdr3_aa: ASSPGLAGGIDTQY

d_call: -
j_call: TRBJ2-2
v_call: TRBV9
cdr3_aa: ASSVSDTGELF

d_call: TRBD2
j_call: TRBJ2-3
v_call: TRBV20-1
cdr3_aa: SAQGSREWPDTQY

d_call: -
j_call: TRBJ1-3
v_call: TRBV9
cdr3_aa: ASSPGNAGGNTIY

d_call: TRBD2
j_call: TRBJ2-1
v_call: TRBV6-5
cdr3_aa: ASSSSLAGDYNEQF

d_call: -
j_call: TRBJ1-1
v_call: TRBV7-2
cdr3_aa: ASSPGGTEAF

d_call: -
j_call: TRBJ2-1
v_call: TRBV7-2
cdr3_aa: ASSFGPRVVEQF

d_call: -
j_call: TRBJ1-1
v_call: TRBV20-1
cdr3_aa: SARGTASGEAF

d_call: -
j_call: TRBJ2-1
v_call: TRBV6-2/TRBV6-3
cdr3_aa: ASSYTAANEQF

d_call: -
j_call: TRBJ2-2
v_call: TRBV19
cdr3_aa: ASSKTPNTGELF

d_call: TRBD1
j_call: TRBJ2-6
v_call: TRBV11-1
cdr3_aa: ASSSEGGTGGTGANVLT

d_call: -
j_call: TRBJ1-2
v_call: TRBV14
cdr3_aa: ASSQDLGGAAGYT

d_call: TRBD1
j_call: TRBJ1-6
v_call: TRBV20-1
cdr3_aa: SARATGQGRSPLH

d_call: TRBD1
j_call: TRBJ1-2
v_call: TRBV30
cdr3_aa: AHNTGANYGYT

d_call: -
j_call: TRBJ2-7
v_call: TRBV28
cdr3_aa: ASIPGSSFYEQY

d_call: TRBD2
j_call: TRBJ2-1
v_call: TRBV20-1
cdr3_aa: SAISGNYNEQF

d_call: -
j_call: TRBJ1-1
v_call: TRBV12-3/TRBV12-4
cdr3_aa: ASSLQGPNTEAF

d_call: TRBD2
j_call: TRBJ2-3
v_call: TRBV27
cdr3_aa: ASSPRGTSGNSDTQY

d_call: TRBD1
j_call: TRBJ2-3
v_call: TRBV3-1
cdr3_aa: ASSLRQGSTDTQY

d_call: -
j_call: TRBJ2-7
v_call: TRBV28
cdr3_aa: ASILYYEQY

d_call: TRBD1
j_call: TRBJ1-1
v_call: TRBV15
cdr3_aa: ATSRDTGTVQTEAF

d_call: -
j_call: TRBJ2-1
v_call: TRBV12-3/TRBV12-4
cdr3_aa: ASSLSQGPYNEQF

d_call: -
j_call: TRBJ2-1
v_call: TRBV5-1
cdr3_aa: ASSLGYRPVGPDEQF

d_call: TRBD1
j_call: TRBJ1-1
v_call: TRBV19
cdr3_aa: ASSPGQVVEAF

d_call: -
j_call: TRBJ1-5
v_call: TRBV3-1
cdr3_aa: ASSPGRGPHQPQH

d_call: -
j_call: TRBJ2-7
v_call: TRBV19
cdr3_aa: ASSSGAASYEQY

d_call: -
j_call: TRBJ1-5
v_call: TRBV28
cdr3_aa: ASHVGLWGENQPQH

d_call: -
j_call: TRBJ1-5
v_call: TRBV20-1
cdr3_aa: SAGHLWSTQPQH

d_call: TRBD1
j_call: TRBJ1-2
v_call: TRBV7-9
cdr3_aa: ASSSGQGPRDGYT

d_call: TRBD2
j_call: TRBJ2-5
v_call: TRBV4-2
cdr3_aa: ASSQAASGNQETQY

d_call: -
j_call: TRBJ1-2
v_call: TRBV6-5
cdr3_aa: ASSYSGVEGYT

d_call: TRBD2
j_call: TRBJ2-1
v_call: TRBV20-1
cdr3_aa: SANWRERNNEQF

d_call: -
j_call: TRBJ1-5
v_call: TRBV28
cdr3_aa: ASSFEGPNQPQH

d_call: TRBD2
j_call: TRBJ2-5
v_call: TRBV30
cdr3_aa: AWSFWGGQETQY

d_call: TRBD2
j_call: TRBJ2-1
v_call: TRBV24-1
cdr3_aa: ATRLAGDSDEQF

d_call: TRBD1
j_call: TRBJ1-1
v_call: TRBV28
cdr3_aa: ASSYRGGAGTEAF

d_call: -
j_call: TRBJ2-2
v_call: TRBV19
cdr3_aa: ASSIGGELF

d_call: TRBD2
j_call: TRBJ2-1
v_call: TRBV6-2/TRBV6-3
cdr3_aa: ASSQSGSPPYNEQF

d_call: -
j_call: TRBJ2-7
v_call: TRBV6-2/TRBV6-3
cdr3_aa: ASSSRTGGVIYEQY